This passage covers 21 T cell receptor beta chains from one sample sequenced in a study of blood T cell repertoires in COVID-19. Libraries were prepared by immunoSEQ multiplex PCR; TCRdb keeps only in-frame clonotypes and omits some of them. The table includes a few hundred thousand clones, 86% detected once. The specimen was PBMCs or T cells enriched from blood (not recorded which). These receptors were taken from a woman between 45 and 60 years old in a cohort exposed to, infected with or recovered from COVID-19 (not recorded which).

The CDR3: CASSLLSGGAVETQYF. Here the CDR3 DNA reads TGCGCCAGCAGTCTTCTAAGCGGGGGGGCCGTAGAGACCCAGTACTTC. This chain uses TRBV5-1 with TRBJ2-5; 10 nucleotides match TRBD2. The CDR3 is 16 amino acids. V lost 5 bases, J lost 4 bases, and 11 bases stayed unmatched. CDR1 is SGHRS and CDR2 is YFSETQ in the germline V gene.

This CDR3 is CSAGQYNEQFF. The CDR3 DNA follows: TGCAGTGCTGGACAGTACAATGAGCAGTTCTTC. The chain employs TRBV20-1 and TRBJ2-1, with a weak D call TRBD1 (6 bases). V gave up 5 bases and J gave up 4 bases, with 6 bases separating them. CDR1 DFQATT and CDR2 SNEGSKA come from the germline V gene (reference sequence). CDR3 size: 11 residues.

This chain uses TRBV18 with TRBJ2-7; 11 bases align to TRBD2. CDR3 length: 16 residues. Per the germline V gene, CDR1 is KGHSH and CDR2 is LQKENI. Unmatched junction bases numbered 4, after V lost 2 bases and J lost 1 base. CDR3 nucleotide sequence: TGTGCCAGCTCACCAAATAGCGGGGGGGCATCCTACGAGCAGTACTTC. Translating it yields CASSPNSGGASYEQYF.

V and J are TRBV5-8 and TRBJ2-1; D is ambiguous. The CDR3 runs to 17 residues. V lost 2 bases, J lost 0 bases, and 15 bases lay in between. CDR1 is SGHTS and CDR2 is YDEGEE in the germline V gene. The CDR3 coding sequence is TGTGCCAGCAGCTTTGTGTTGGGCGTTAGCTCCTACAATGAGCAGTTCTTC. Its translation is CASSFVLGVSSYNEQFF. Variable domain in full (rest from reference TRBV5-8 and TRBJ2-1): EAGVTQSPTHLIKTRGQQATLRCSPISGHTSVYWYQQALGLGLQFLLWYDEGEERNRGNFPPRFSGRQFPNYSSELNVNALELEDSALYLCASSFVLGVSSYNEQFFGPGTRLTVL.

The chain has TRBV19 and TRBJ1-5; D gene ambiguous. V was clipped by 4 bases and J by 0 bases, with 10 bases between them. This CDR3 region has 15 residues. In germline, CDR1 is LNHDA, CDR2 SQIVND (reference sequence). The CDR3 is CASSSGSYSNQPQHF. DNA of the CDR3: TGTGCCAGTAGTAGCGGATCTTATAGCAATCAGCCCCAGCATTTT.

This sequence joins TRBV5-1 and TRBJ1-1; D gene ambiguous. From germline, CDR1 is SGHRS and CDR2 YFSETQ. Between the trimmed V and J ends, which lost 0 bases and 6 bases, there was a span of 9 bases. The CDR3 extends over 13 amino acids. This chain's CDR3 is CASSLAGIAEAFF. The CDR3 coding sequence is TGCGCCAGCAGCTTGGCCGGGATCGCTGAAGCTTTCTTT.

This clone appeared once. The V and J genes are TRBV5-4 and TRBJ2-4, with a possible D match to TRBD1 (6 bases). The CDR3 sequence is 16 residues long. Trimming took 0 bases from V and 0 from J, leaving 10 bases between them. Germline V CDR1 and CDR2: SGHNT, YYREEE (reference sequence). Here the CDR3 reads CASSLGTDRAKNIQYF. In nucleotides, the CDR3 is TGTGCCAGCAGCTTGGGGACAGATAGAGCCAAAAACATTCAGTACTTC.

CDR3 amino acids: CASSSPLAGVRDTQYF. The CDR3 nucleotides are TGTGCCAGCAGCTCCCCGCTAGCGGGGGTGAGAGATACGCAGTATTTT. The chain uses TRBV11-2 and TRBJ2-3; 10 bases align to TRBD2. The germline gives CDR1 SGHAT, CDR2 FQNNGV. J gave up 5 bases and V 4 bases, and 9 bases lay outside the gene matches. CDR3 length equals 16 residues.

The chain couples TRBV5-1 to TRBJ1-4; 7 positions match TRBD1. The V gene's germline CDR1 is SGHRS and CDR2 YFSETQ. CDR3 length: 15 residues. The V gene end was trimmed by 0 bases and the J gene end by 4 bases; junction bases not matched to a gene: 3. Written as DNA, the CDR3 is TGCGCCAGCAGCTTGGGGGACAGAGGTAATGAAAAACTGTTTTTT. Its translation: CASSLGDRGNEKLFF.

This clone was picked up a small number of times. The chain links TRBV2 to TRBJ1-1; 7 bases map to TRBD1. The CDR3 spans 17 residues. The ends lost 1 base at V and 1 base at J; junction bases unmatched: 9. Germline loops: CDR1 SNHLY, CDR2 FYNNEI. CDR3 protein: CASSEGGRQGWNTEAFF. As DNA, the CDR3 is TGTGCCAGCAGTGAAGGAGGTCGACAGGGTTGGAACACTGAAGCTTTCTTT.

V and J are TRBV28 and TRBJ1-2; the match to TRBD1 covers 10 bases. The V segment lost 6 bases and the J segment 6 bases; nucleotides outside the gene matches: 7. Germline V gene data show CDR1 as MDHEN and CDR2 as SYDVKM. CDR3 length: 14 amino acids. CDR3 nucleotide sequence: TGTGCCAGCAGCCAGGGACAGGGGTTCAATGGCTACACCTTC. Amino acid sequence: CASSQGQGFNGYTF.

This clone was detected a few times. This sequence joins TRBV28 and TRBJ1-5, with a weak D call TRBD1 (6 bases). V was cut by 11 bases and J by 6 bases, with 23 bases left in between. The CDR3 is made up of 15 amino acids. The germline V gene encodes CDR1 MDHEN and CDR2 SYDVKM. CDR3 loop: CAGEQWDIGSQPQHF. CDR3 DNA: TGTGCCGGCGAGCAATGGGACATAGGGAGTCAGCCCCAGCATTTT.

The rearrangement uses TRBV20-1 and TRBJ1-2, with 7 positions matching TRBD1. V shed 3 bases and J 5 bases; nucleotides not matched to a gene: 15. The CDR3 is 16 amino acids. Germline V gene sequence: CDR1 DFQATT, CDR2 SNEGSKA (reference sequence). The DNA of the CDR3 is TGCAGTGCTAGTAGCAGGAACGACAGGGTTGGTTATGGCTACACCTTC. Translated: CSASSRNDRVGYGYTF.

V is TRBV5-5 and J is TRBJ1-2, with 9 bases fitting TRBD1. There are 13 residues in the CDR3. Losses at the gene ends were 0 bases for V and 10 bases for J; bases not matched to a gene: 4. Germline-derived CDR1 and CDR2 are SGHKS and YYEKEE (reference sequence). CDR3: CASSLGDREFYTF. The CDR3 DNA is TGTGCCAGCAGCTTGGGGGACAGGGAATTCTACACCTTC. Looking up the rest from reference TRBV5-5 and TRBJ1-2 gives the full variable domain: DAGVTQSPTHLIKTRGQQVTLRCSPISGHKSVSWYQQVLGQGPQFIFQYYEKEERGRGNFPDRFSARQFPNYSSELNVNALLLGDSALYLCASSLGDREFYTFGSGTRLTVV.

The V call is TRBV3-1 (or the pseudogene TRBV3-2), the J call TRBJ2-2, with 10 bases aligning to TRBD2. V shed 6 bases, J shed 7 bases, and the junction held 11 bases outside the gene matches. Germline V gene sequence: CDR1 LGHDT, CDR2 YNNKEL (reference sequence). The CDR3 has 16 residues. The CDR3, as DNA: TGTGCCAGCAGAGAAGCGGCTAGCGGGGGACGCGGGGAGCTGTTTTTT. It encodes CASREAASGGRGELFF.

The chain recombines TRBV5-1 with TRBJ2-2; 8 bases match TRBD1. The CDR3 contains 16 residues. Germline V lookup: CDR1 SGHRS, CDR2 YFSETQ. The junction had 4 bases not matched to a gene; V was cut back by 0 bases and J by 3 bases. CDR3 region: CASSLETGGDTGELFF. Written as DNA, the CDR3 is TGCGCCAGCAGCTTGGAAACAGGGGGAGACACCGGGGAGCTGTTTTTT.

J is TRBJ2-4 and V is TRBV3-1 (or the pseudogene TRBV3-2); no clear D. Trimming took 1 base from V and 9 from J, leaving 7 bases between them. The CDR3 covers 12 residues. Germline lookup yields CDR1 LGHDT and CDR2 YNNKEL (reference sequence). Written as DNA, the CDR3 is TGTGCCAGCAGCCAAGGTTCGGGCATTCAGTACTTC. Protein product: CASSQGSGIQYF.

V usage is TRBV4-1 and J usage is TRBJ2-3, with no clear D. In germline, CDR1 is MGHRA, CDR2 YSYEKL. CDR3 length: 13 amino acids. The V gene lost 0 bases and the J gene lost 3 bases, with 4 bases spanning the gap. The CDR3: CASSQEQTDTQYF. The CDR3, as DNA: TGCGCCAGCAGCCAAGAACAGACAGATACGCAGTATTTT.

This chain connects TRBV6-5 to TRBJ2-7; TRBD2 agrees at 7 bases. With 3 bases clipped from V and 3 bases from J, the junction kept 5 bases outside the gene matches. The CDR3 runs 14 residues. Germline assignment: CDR1 MNHEY and CDR2 SVGAGI. CDR3 in DNA: TGTGCCAGCAGTTATAGGACTAGAGGCTACGAGCAGTACTTC. It yields the protein CASSYRTRGYEQYF.

The chain links TRBV7-8 to TRBJ2-1; 8 nucleotides agree with TRBD2. The CDR3 is 15 amino acids. The J segment lost 5 bases and the V segment lost 5 bases, leaving 8 bases of the junction unmatched. CDR1 is SGHVS and CDR2 is FQNEAQ in the germline V gene. CDR3 sequence: CASSPGGDVNNEQFF. The CDR3 region has the DNA TGTGCCAGCAGCCCGGGGGGGGATGTTAACAATGAGCAGTTCTTC.

V gene TRBV19 combines with J gene TRBJ2-2; no clear D gene. The ends were cut back, 7 bases at V and 1 base at J, with 13 bases in the middle. CDR1 and CDR2 (germline): LNHDA, SQIVND (reference sequence). CDR3 length equals 15 residues. CDR3 region: CASTVQVGNTGELFF. CDR3 coding DNA: TGTGCCAGTACCGTTCAGGTTGGGAACACCGGGGAGCTGTTTTTT.